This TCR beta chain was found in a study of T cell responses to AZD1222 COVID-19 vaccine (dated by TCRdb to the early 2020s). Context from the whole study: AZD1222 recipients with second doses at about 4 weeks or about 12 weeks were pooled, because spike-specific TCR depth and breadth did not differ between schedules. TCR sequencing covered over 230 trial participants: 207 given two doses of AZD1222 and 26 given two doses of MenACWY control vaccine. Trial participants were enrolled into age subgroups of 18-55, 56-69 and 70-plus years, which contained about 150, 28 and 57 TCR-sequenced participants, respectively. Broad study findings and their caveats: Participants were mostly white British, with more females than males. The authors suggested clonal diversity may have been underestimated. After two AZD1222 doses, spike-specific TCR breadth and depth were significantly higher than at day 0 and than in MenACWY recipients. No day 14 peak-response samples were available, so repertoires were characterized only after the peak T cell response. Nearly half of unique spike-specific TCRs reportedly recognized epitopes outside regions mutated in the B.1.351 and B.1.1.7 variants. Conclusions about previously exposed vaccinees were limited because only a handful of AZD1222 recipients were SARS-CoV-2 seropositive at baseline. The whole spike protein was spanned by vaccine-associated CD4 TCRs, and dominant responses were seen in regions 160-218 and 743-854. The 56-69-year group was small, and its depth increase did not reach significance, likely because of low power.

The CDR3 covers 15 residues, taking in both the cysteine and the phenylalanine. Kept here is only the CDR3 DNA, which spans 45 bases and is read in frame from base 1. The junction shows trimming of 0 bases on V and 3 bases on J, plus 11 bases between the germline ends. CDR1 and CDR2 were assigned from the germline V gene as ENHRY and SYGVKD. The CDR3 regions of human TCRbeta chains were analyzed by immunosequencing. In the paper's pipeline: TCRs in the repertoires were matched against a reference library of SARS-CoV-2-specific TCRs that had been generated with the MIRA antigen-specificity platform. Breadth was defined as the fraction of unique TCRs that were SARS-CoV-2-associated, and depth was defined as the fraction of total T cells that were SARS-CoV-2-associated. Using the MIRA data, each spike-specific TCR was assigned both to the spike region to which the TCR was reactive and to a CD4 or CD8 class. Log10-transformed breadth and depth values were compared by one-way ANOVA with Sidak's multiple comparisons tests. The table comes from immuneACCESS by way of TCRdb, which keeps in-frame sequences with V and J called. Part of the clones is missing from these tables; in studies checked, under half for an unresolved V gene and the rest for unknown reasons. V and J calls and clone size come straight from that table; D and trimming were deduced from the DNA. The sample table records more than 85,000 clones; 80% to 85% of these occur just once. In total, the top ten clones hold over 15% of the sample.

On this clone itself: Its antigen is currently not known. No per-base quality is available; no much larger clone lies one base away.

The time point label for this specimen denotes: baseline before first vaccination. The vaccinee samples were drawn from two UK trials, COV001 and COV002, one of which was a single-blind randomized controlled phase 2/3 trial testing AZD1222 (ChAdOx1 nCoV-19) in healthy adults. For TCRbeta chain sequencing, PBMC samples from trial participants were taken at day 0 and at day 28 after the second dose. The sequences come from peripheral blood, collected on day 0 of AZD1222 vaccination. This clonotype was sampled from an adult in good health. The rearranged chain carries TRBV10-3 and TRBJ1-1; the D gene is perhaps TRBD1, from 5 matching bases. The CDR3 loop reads CAISESRGRDTEAFF. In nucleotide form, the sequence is TGTGCCATCAGTGAGTCGAGGGGTAGGGACACTGAAGCTTTCTTT.